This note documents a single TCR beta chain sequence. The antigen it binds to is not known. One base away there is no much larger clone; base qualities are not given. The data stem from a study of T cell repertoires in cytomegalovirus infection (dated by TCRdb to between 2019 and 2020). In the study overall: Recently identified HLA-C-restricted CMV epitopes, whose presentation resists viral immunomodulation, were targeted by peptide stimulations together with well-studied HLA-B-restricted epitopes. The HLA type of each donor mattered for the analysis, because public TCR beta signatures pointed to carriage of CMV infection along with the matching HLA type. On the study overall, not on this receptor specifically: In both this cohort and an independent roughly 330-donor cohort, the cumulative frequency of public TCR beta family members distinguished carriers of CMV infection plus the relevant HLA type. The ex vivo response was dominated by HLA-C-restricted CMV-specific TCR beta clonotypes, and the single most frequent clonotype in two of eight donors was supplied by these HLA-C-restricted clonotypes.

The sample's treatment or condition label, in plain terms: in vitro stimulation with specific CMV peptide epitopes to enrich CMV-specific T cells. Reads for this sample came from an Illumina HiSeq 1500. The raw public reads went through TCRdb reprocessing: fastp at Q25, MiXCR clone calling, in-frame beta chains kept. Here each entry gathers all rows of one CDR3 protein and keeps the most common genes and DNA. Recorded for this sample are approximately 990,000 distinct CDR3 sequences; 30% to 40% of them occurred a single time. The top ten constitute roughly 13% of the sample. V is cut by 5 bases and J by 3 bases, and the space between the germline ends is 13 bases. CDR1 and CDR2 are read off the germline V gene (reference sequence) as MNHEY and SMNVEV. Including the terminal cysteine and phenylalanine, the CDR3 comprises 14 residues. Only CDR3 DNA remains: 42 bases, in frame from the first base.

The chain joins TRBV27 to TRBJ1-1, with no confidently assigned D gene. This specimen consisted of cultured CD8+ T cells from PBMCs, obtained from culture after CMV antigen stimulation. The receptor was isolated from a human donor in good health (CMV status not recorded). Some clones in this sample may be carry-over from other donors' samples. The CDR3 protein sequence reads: CASSVSTAHTEAFF. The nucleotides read TGTGCCAGCAGTGTCTCGACGGCCCACACTGAAGCTTTCTTT.